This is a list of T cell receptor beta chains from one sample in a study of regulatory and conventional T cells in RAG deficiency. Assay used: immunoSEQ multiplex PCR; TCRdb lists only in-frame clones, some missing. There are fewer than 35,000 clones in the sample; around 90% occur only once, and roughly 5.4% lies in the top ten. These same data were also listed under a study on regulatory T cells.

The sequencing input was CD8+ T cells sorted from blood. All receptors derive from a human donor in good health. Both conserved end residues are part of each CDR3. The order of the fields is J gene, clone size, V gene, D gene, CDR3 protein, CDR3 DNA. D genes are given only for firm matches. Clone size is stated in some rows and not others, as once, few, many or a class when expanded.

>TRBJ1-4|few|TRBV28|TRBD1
CASSREPGQGKEKLFF
TGTGCCAGCAGTCGAGAACCGGGACAGGGAAAAGAAAAACTGTTTTTT
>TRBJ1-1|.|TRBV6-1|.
CASRLNTEAFF
TGTGCCAGCAGGCTGAACACTGAAGCTTTCTTT
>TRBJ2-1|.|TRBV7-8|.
CASSLDGTDGDEQFF
TGTGCCAGCAGCTTAGACGGGACCGACGGAGATGAGCAGTTCTTC
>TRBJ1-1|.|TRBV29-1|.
CSVQENTEAFF
TGCAGCGTACAGGAGAACACTGAAGCTTTCTTT
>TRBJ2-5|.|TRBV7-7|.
CASSPRRGTQYF
TGTGCTAGCAGCCCCCGTCGTGGGACCCAGTACTTC
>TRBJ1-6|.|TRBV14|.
CASSLLPGQRNSPLHF
TGTGCCAGCAGCCTTCTTCCCGGGCAGCGAAATTCACCCCTCCACTTT
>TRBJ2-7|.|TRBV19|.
CASSYGSSNYEQYF
TGTGCCAGTAGTTATGGTAGTTCGAACTACGAGCAGTACTTC
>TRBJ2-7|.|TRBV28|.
CASPGQEGYEQYF
TGTGCCAGCCCCGGACAGGAGGGTTACGAGCAGTACTTC
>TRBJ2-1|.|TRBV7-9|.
CASSLAGGSTSSYNEQFF
TGTGCCAGCAGCTTAGCCGGGGGCAGTACTAGCTCCTACAATGAGCAGTTCTTC
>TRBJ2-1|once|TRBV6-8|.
CASSYSLAYEQFF
TGTGCCAGCAGTTACAGTCTAGCCTATGAGCAGTTCTTC
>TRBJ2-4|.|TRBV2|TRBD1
CASRLGTGPLAKNIQYF
TGTGCCAGCAGGCTAGGGACAGGTCCGCTAGCCAAAAACATTCAGTACTTC
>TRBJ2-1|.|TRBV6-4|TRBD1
CASSDSTGGNEQFF
TGTGCCAGCAGTGACTCGACAGGGGGCAATGAGCAGTTCTTC
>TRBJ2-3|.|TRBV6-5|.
CASSKQKTTDTQYF
TGTGCCAGCAGTAAACAGAAAACTACAGATACGCAGTATTTT
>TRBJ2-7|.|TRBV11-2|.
CASSLDSSYPDEQYF
TGTGCCAGCAGCTTAGATTCTTCCTACCCGGACGAGCAGTACTTC
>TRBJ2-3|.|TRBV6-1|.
CASSEAMGVSSTDTQYF
TGTGCCAGCAGTGAAGCGATGGGGGTTTCTAGCACAGATACGCAGTATTTT
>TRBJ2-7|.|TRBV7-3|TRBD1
CASSLGTGGAYEQYF
TGTGCCAGCAGCTTGGGGACAGGGGGCGCCTACGAGCAGTACTTC
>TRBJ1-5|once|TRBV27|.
CASGYKQPQHF
TGTGCCAGCGGATACAAGCAGCCCCAGCATTTT
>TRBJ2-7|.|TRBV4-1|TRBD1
CASSQEGTGGYEQYF
TGCGCCAGCAGCCAAGAAGGGACAGGGGGCTACGAGCAGTACTTC
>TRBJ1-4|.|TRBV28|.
CASREGRATNEKLFF
TGTGCCAGCAGGGAAGGACGCGCAACTAATGAAAAACTGTTTTTT
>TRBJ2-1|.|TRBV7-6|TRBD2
CASSLAGDGDEQFF
TGTGCCAGCAGTCTTGCGGGGGACGGGGATGAGCAGTTCTTC
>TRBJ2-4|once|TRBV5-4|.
CASSLVGGGAKNIQYF
TGTGCCAGCAGCTTGGTAGGAGGGGGGGCCAAAAACATTCAGTACTTC
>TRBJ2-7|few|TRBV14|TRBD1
CASSQETGVGYEQYF
TGTGCCAGCAGCCAGGAGACAGGGGTGGGCTACGAGCAGTACTTC
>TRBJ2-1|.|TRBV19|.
CASSISYNEQFF
TGTGCCAGTAGTATAAGCTACAATGAGCAGTTCTTC
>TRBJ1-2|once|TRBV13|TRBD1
CASSLDRQGAQGYTF
TGTGCCAGCAGCTTAGACAGACAGGGGGCGCAGGGCTACACCTTC
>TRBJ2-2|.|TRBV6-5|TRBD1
CASTDRGEAGELFF
TGTGCCAGCACCGACAGGGGGGAAGCCGGGGAGCTGTTTTTT
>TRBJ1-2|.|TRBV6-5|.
CASSYSGLGGYTF
TGTGCCAGCAGTTACTCGGGCCTAGGGGGCTACACCTTC
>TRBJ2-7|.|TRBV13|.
CASSPQGYEQYF
TGTGCCAGCAGTCCACAGGGTTACGAGCAGTACTTC
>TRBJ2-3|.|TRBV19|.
CASSIASTDTQYF
TGTGCCAGTAGTATAGCTAGCACAGATACGCAGTATTTT
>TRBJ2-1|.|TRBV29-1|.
CSVERRENEQFF
TGCAGCGTTGAAAGGAGGGAGAATGAGCAGTTCTTC